The rows below give T cell receptor beta chains drawn from one sample of a study of shared clonotypes between healthy human individuals. Using immunoSEQ multiplex PCR, the repertoire was profiled, and TCRdb retains in-frame clones only, with some absent. This sample yields about 2.3 million clones, of which 85% to 95% are seen a single time; about 0.37% belongs to the top ten. Specimen: naive CD4+ T cells from PBMCs. These TCRs come from a man aged 18-30 years in good health. Some clones in this sample may be carry-over from other donors' samples. The CDR3 runs from the conserved cysteine through the conserved F or W. D genes are given only for firm matches. The listing skips clone size in some rows; elsewhere it reads once, few, many or a size class.

J: TRBJ2-1; V: TRBV7-3; size: .; D: .; DNA: TGTGCCAGCAGCACCTCTAGCGCCTCCTACAATGAGCAGTTCTTC; CDR3: CASSTSSASYNEQFF
J: TRBJ1-1; V: TRBV5-1; size: once; D: TRBD1; DNA: TGCGCCAGCAGCTTGGAGGGGACAGGGAGTACTGAAGCTTTCTTT; CDR3: CASSLEGTGSTEAFF
J: TRBJ2-7; V: TRBV9; size: .; D: TRBD1; DNA: TGTGCCAGCAGCGGTACAGGGGGCCTTAGCTCCTACGAGCAGTACTTC; CDR3: CASSGTGGLSSYEQYF
J: TRBJ2-7; V: TRBV9; size: once; D: .; DNA: TGTGCCAGCAGCGTTCGTGGGGACCCTAGCTCCTACGAGCAGTACTTC; CDR3: CASSVRGDPSSYEQYF
J: TRBJ1-2; V: TRBV6-1; size: .; D: .; DNA: TGTGCCAGCAGTGAAGCCGGGGGGTACTATGGCTACACCTTC; CDR3: CASSEAGGYYGYTF
J: TRBJ1-4; V: TRBV5-1; size: .; D: .; DNA: TGCGCCAGCAGCTGGGGGCGTAATGAAAAACTGTTTTTT; CDR3: CASSWGRNEKLFF
J: TRBJ2-2; V: TRBV9; size: .; D: .; DNA: TGTGCCAGCAGCCTGGGAGGAAATGTCCCCGGGGAGCTGTTTTTT; CDR3: CASSLGGNVPGELFF
J: TRBJ2-7; V: TRBV18; size: .; D: TRBD1; DNA: TGTGCCAGCAGTTCCGGGACAGGACTCTCCTACGAGCAGTACTTC; CDR3: CASSSGTGLSYEQYF
J: TRBJ2-7; V: TRBV28; size: .; D: TRBD1; DNA: TGTGCCAGCATGGGACAGGGTTTCTCCTACGAGCAGTACTTC; CDR3: CASMGQGFSYEQYF
J: TRBJ2-1; V: TRBV6-5; size: .; D: .; DNA: TGTGCCAGCAGCCCGCGGGTTGAGGCCTACAATGAGCAGTTCTTC; CDR3: CASSPRVEAYNEQFF
J: TRBJ1-2; V: TRBV7-2; size: .; D: .; DNA: TGTGCCAGCAGCTCCCGAGGGGTAGACTATGGCTACACCTTC; CDR3: CASSSRGVDYGYTF
J: TRBJ2-1; V: TRBV11-3; size: .; D: .; DNA: TGTGCCAGCAGCTTGGGCCCCAACAATGAGCAGTTCTTC; CDR3: CASSLGPNNEQFF
J: TRBJ2-7; V: TRBV28; size: once; D: TRBD2; DNA: TGTGCCAGCAGCAGTTCGGGACTAGCGGCTTTCTACGAGCAGTACTTC; CDR3: CASSSSGLAAFYEQYF
J: TRBJ2-7; V: TRBV5-1; size: .; D: TRBD2; DNA: TGCGCCAGCAGCATGGGGACTAGCGGAACCTTCTACGAGCAGTACTTC; CDR3: CASSMGTSGTFYEQYF
J: TRBJ1-1; V: TRBV28; size: .; D: .; DNA: TGTGCCAGCAGCCAACCAAGGTGGGAACCTGAAGCTTTCTTT; CDR3: CASSQPRWEPEAFF
J: TRBJ2-1; V: TRBV5-1; size: .; D: .; DNA: TGCGCCAGCAGCTTGGGGGGGCAGGGCCCCTACAATGAGCAGTTCTTC; CDR3: CASSLGGQGPYNEQFF
J: TRBJ1-2; V: TRBV7-9; size: .; D: .; DNA: TGTGCCAGCCCGATAATCACCTTC; CDR3: CASPIITF
J: TRBJ2-3; V: TRBV7-6; size: .; D: TRBD2; DNA: TGTGCCAGCAGCTTATGGTCTCTAAGCGGGAGAAGGGCAGATACGCAGTATTTT; CDR3: CASSLWSLSGRRADTQYF
J: TRBJ1-4; V: TRBV4-1; size: .; D: .; DNA: TGCGCCAGCAGACACTTGGCACGGAATGATGAAAAACTGTTTTTT; CDR3: CASRHLARNDEKLFF
J: TRBJ2-3; V: TRBV5-4; size: .; D: .; DNA: TGTGCCAGCAGCCCAGACAGCCTCGGGAGCACAGATACGCAGTATTTT; CDR3: CASSPDSLGSTDTQYF
J: TRBJ2-7; V: TRBV11-3; size: once; D: TRBD1; DNA: TGTGCCAGCAGCTTAGGTGACGACAGGGGGGACTACGAGCAGTACTTC; CDR3: CASSLGDDRGDYEQYF
J: TRBJ2-7; V: TRBV28; size: .; D: .; DNA: TGTGCCAGCAGCCTAGTTGGGCAGGGGATTTACGAGCAGTACTTC; CDR3: CASSLVGQGIYEQYF
J: TRBJ1-2; V: TRBV5-1; size: .; D: .; DNA: TGCGCCAGCAGCTCTGAAACCTATGGCTACACCTTC; CDR3: CASSSETYGYTF
J: TRBJ2-7; V: TRBV5-1; size: .; D: .; DNA: TGCGCCAGCAGCTTATTTGAAGGGACCTACGAGCAGTACTTC; CDR3: CASSLFEGTYEQYF
J: TRBJ2-1; V: TRBV29-1; size: .; D: .; DNA: TGCAGCGTTAACTTGAACCGGGCTAGCTCCTACAATGAGCAGTTCTTC; CDR3: CSVNLNRASSYNEQFF
J: TRBJ2-3; V: TRBV28; size: .; D: TRBD2; DNA: TGTGCCAGCAGTACCCGCGGGGGGCAGCCAGATACGCAGTATTTT; CDR3: CASSTRGGQPDTQYF
J: TRBJ2-3; V: TRBV2; size: .; D: TRBD2; DNA: TGTGCCAGCAGTGAGAGAAGGACTAGCGGGACCATCACAGATACGCAGTATTTT; CDR3: CASSERRTSGTITDTQYF
J: TRBJ1-1; V: TRBV7-2; size: .; D: .; DNA: TGTGCCAGCAGCTTAGTTGGGGCCTTGGACACTGAAGCTTTCTTT; CDR3: CASSLVGALDTEAFF
J: TRBJ2-7; V: TRBV27; size: .; D: TRBD1; DNA: TGTGCCAGCAGTCGAAAACAGGGGAGAGACTACGAGCAGTACTTC; CDR3: CASSRKQGRDYEQYF
J: TRBJ1-5; V: TRBV4-2; size: .; D: TRBD1; DNA: TGTGCCAGCAGCCAAGCCTCGGGAGACAGGGGGGATAGCAATCAGCCCCAGCATTTT; CDR3: CASSQASGDRGDSNQPQHF
J: TRBJ2-7; V: TRBV6-1; size: .; D: TRBD1; DNA: TGTGCCAGCAGTTCCTTCCGGGACAGGGGTAGCGAGCAGTACTTC; CDR3: CASSSFRDRGSEQYF
J: TRBJ2-5; V: TRBV5-4; size: once; D: .; DNA: TGTGCCAGCAGCCTGCTCCCGCGAGAGACCCAGTACTTC; CDR3: CASSLLPRETQYF
J: TRBJ1-1; V: TRBV12-5; size: .; D: .; DNA: TGTGCTAGTGGCTTGGAAGGTGGGACTGAAGCTTTCTTT; CDR3: CASGLEGGTEAFF
J: TRBJ2-2; V: TRBV7-9; size: .; D: .; DNA: TGTGCCAGCAGCTTAAGGAAGGGCAACACCGGGGAGCTGTTTTTT; CDR3: CASSLRKGNTGELFF
J: TRBJ1-2; V: TRBV28; size: .; D: .; DNA: TGTGCCAGCAGATCGACAGACTATGGCTACACCTTC; CDR3: CASRSTDYGYTF
J: TRBJ2-2; V: TRBV5-6; size: .; D: .; DNA: TGTGCCAGCAGCAATTTCTGGACTCGCGCCGGGGAGCTGTTTTTT; CDR3: CASSNFWTRAGELFF
J: TRBJ1-2; V: TRBV29-1; size: .; D: TRBD1; DNA: TGCAGCGTGGATGGGACAGGGAAAGGATTCTATGGCTACACCTTC; CDR3: CSVDGTGKGFYGYTF
J: TRBJ1-1; V: TRBV14; size: once; D: .; DNA: TGTGCCAGCAGCCAAGAGTTCGGGGAAGCTTTCTTT; CDR3: CASSQEFGEAFF
J: TRBJ2-1; V: TRBV28; size: once; D: TRBD2; DNA: TGTGCCAGCAGACCTCCCTTGGGCGGGAGGGGCTCCTACAATGAGCAGTTCTTC; CDR3: CASRPPLGGRGSYNEQFF
J: TRBJ1-1; V: TRBV5-1; size: .; D: .; DNA: TGCGCCAGCAGCCTAGGACTTCGGGGTGAAGCTTTCTTT; CDR3: CASSLGLRGEAFF
J: TRBJ1-6; V: TRBV30; size: once; D: .; DNA: TGTGCCTGGAGTGCCGAAAGAGGATGGAATTCACCCCTCCACTTT; CDR3: CAWSAERGWNSPLHF
J: TRBJ1-5; V: TRBV5-1; size: .; D: .; DNA: TGCGCCAGCAGCCCGACAGGCCACGATCGGCCCCAGCATTTT; CDR3: CASSPTGHDRPQHF
J: TRBJ1-1; V: TRBV11-1; size: .; D: .; DNA: TGTGCCAGCAGCCCTATGATGAACACTGAAGCTTTCTTT; CDR3: CASSPMMNTEAFF
J: TRBJ2-7; V: TRBV30; size: .; D: .; DNA: TGTGCCTGGTCCACCACCGAGCAGTACTTC; CDR3: CAWSTTEQYF
J: TRBJ1-2; V: TRBV5-1; size: .; D: .; DNA: TGCGCCAGCAGCTTCCACAGGGCCGATAACTATGGCTACACCTTC; CDR3: CASSFHRADNYGYTF
J: TRBJ2-3; V: TRBV18; size: .; D: .; DNA: TGTGCCAGCTCACCAGGTACAGGGGATACGCAGTATTTT; CDR3: CASSPGTGDTQYF
J: TRBJ1-1; V: TRBV5-1; size: .; D: .; DNA: TGCGCCAGCTCCGAGGGGAATCTGAACACTGAAGCTTTCTTT; CDR3: CASSEGNLNTEAFF
J: TRBJ1-2; V: TRBV6-1; size: .; D: .; DNA: TGTGCCAGCAGGGGACCGGGCCTATTCTATGGCTACACCTTC; CDR3: CASRGPGLFYGYTF
J: TRBJ2-2; V: TRBV5-4; size: .; D: .; DNA: TGTGCCAGCAGCCTAAGCAGAACCGGGGAGCTGTTTTTT; CDR3: CASSLSRTGELFF
J: TRBJ2-1; V: TRBV6-5; size: .; D: .; DNA: TGTGCCAGCAGGCAAACAGGGTTTGAGCAGTTCTTC; CDR3: CASRQTGFEQFF